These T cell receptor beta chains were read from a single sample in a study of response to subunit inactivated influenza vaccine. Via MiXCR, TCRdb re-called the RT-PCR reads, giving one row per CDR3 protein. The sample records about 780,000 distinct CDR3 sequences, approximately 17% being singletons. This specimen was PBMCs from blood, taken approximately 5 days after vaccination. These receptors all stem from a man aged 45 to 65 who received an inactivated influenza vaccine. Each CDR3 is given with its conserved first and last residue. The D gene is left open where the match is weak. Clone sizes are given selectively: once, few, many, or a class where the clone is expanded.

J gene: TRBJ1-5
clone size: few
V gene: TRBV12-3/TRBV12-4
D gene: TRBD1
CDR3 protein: CASTLDRVQPQHF

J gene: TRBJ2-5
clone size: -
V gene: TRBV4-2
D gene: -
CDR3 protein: CASSQRSAQETQYF

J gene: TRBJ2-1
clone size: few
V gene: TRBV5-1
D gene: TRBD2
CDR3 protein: CASSLISRSGGHEQFF

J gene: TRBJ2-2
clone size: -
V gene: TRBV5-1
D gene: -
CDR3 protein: CASSGGLITGELFF

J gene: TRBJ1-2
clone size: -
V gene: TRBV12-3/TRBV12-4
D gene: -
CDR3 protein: CASSALQGNGYTF

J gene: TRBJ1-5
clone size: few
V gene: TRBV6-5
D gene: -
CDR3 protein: CASSYGGAGQPQHF

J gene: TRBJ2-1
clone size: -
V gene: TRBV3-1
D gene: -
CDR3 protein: CASSQGGPVEQFF

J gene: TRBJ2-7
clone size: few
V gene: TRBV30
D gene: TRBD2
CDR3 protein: CAWSGDGLWTSGSITYEQYF

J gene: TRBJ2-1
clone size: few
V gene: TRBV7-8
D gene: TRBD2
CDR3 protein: CASSPRLARHNEQFF

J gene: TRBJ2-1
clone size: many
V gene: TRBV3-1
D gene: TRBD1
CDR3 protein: CASSRDREQFF

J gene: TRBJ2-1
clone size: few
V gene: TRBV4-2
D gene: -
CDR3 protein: CASSQEVGRYNEQFF